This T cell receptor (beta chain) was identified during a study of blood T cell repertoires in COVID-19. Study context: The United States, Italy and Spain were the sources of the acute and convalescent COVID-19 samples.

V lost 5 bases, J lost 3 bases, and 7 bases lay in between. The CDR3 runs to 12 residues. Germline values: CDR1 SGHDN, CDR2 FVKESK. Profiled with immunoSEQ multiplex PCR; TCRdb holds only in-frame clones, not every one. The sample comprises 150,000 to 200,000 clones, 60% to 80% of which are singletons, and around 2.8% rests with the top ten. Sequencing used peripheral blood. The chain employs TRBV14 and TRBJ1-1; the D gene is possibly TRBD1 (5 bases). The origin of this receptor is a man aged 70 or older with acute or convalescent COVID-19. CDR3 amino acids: CASSRGHTEAFF. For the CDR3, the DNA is TGTGCCAGCAGCAGGGGTCACACTGAAGCTTTCTTT.